The sequence of this TCR beta chain was determined in a study of blood T cell repertoires in COVID-19. Across the whole study: Acute-phase and convalescent COVID-19 samples originated in the United States, Italy and Spain. T cells, B-cell-depleted T cells, or PBMCs provided the cDNA or gDNA that served as material.

Clones were sequenced by immunoSEQ multiplex PCR, and TCRdb holds only the in-frame ones, with some missing. The sample yields about 410,000 clones, roughly 90% seen once. The junction had 2 bases not matched to a gene; V was cut back by 3 bases and J by 12 bases. The CDR3 runs to 13 residues. One Seattle source followed patients from active infection through their disease course. This clonotype was sampled from a woman between 40 and 50 years old with COVID-19, enrolled during active disease. The V call is TRBV12-3 or TRBV12-4, the J call TRBJ2-1; 13 bases match TRBD2. Sequenced material: peripheral blood. As DNA, the CDR3 is TGTGCCAGCAGTTTCGGACTAGCGGGAGCGCAGTTCTTC. Its protein product is CASSFGLAGAQFF.